A selection of T cell receptor beta chains follows, all from one sample in a study of T cell responses to AZD1222 COVID-19 vaccine. Sequencing used immunoSEQ multiplex PCR; TCRdb keeps in-frame clones, though not all of them. The sample includes 170,000 or so clones, 88% seen only once; the top ten take approximately 10%. The input for sequencing was peripheral blood, taken 28 days after the second AZD1222 dose. The receptors shown here come from an adult who received the AZD1222 COVID-19 vaccine. The CDR3 runs from the conserved cysteine through the conserved F or W. The D gene is left open where the match is weak. Clone sizes are given selectively: once, few, many, or a class where the clone is expanded.

>TRBJ2-6|.|TRBV11-2|.
CASSLETQGSGANVLTF
TGTGCCAGCAGCTTAGAGACCCAAGGGTCTGGGGCCAACGTCCTGACTTTC
>TRBJ1-1|once|TRBV3-1/TRBV3-2|.
CASSQAGSEAFF
TGTGCCAGCAGCCAAGCAGGGTCGGAGGCTTTCTTT
>TRBJ1-2|once|TRBV29-1|.
CSVVGGDGYTF
TGCAGCGTTGTCGGGGGGGATGGCTACACCTTC
>TRBJ1-5|.|TRBV27|TRBD1
CASSSYRGTGSRDNQPQHF
TGTGCCAGCAGTTCCTATAGGGGGACAGGGAGTCGGGACAATCAGCCCCAGCATTTT
>TRBJ1-6|few|TRBV6-2/TRBV6-3|.
CASTPKENSPLHF
TGTGCCAGCACCCCAAAGGAGAATTCACCCCTCCACTTT
>TRBJ2-3|.|TRBV21-1|.
CASSKEGTDTQYF
TGTGCCAGCAGCAAGGAGGGTACAGATACGCAGTATTTT
>TRBJ1-1|few|TRBV12-5|.
CASGEGGGTEAFF
TGTGCTAGTGGGGAGGGGGGCGGCACTGAAGCTTTCTTT
>TRBJ1-2|.|TRBV4-2|TRBD1
CASSWDRALNYGYTF
TGTGCCAGCAGTTGGGACAGGGCCCTTAACTATGGCTACACCTTC
>TRBJ1-5|.|TRBV6-5|TRBD1
CASSPDRGRQPQHF
TGTGCCAGCAGTCCTGACAGGGGACGTCAGCCCCAGCATTTT
>TRBJ2-7|.|TRBV6-5|.
CASSYRLDEGVEQYF
TGTGCCAGCAGTTACAGGCTGGATGAGGGGGTTGAGCAGTACTTC
>TRBJ1-2|few|TRBV6-5|.
CASSYLQDYYGYTF
TGTGCCAGCAGTTACTTACAGGACTACTATGGCTACACCTTC
>TRBJ2-2|.|TRBV6-5|TRBD2
CASSYLAGGPSGELFF
TGTGCCAGCAGTTACTTAGCGGGGGGGCCATCCGGGGAGCTGTTTTTT
>TRBJ2-5|.|TRBV7-7|.
CASSLQGDWETQYF
TGTGCCAGCAGCTTGCAGGGCGACTGGGAGACCCAGTACTTC
>TRBJ1-1|once|TRBV30|.
CAWSVRTGWTEAFF
TGTGCCTGGAGTGTCAGGACGGGGTGGACTGAAGCTTTCTTT
>TRBJ1-6|.|TRBV11-2|TRBD1
CASTPPGQYSPLHF
TGTGCCAGCACCCCACCGGGACAGTACTCACCCCTCCACTTT
>TRBJ1-1|.|TRBV6-5|.
CASSLYRVSAFF
TGTGCCAGCAGTTTATACAGGGTGTCGGCTTTCTTT
>TRBJ1-4|.|TRBV5-1|.
CASSLGAANEKLFF
TGCGCCAGCAGCTTAGGGGCGGCTAATGAAAAACTGTTTTTT
>TRBJ2-6|.|TRBV7-3|.
CASSPGQSGANVLTF
TGTGCCAGCAGTCCCGGACAGTCTGGGGCCAACGTCCTGACTTTC
>TRBJ1-2|.|TRBV5-6|TRBD1
CASSPTGRGGYTF
TGTGCCAGCAGCCCGACAGGGCGTGGTGGCTACACCTTC
>TRBJ2-2|.|TRBV5-1|TRBD2
CASSVSGGENTGELFF
TGCGCCAGCAGCGTAAGCGGGGGGGAGAACACCGGGGAGCTGTTTTTT
>TRBJ1-6|.|TRBV5-1|.
CASSFGWGATNSPLHF
TGCGCCAGCAGCTTTGGATGGGGGGCTACTAATTCACCCCTCCACTTT
>TRBJ2-7|once|TRBV27|TRBD2
CASSLGRGGVWEQYF
TGTGCCAGCAGTTTAGGTCGCGGGGGGGTCTGGGAGCAGTACTTC
>TRBJ2-6|.|TRBV6-2/TRBV6-3|.
CASSPPGRWSGANVLTF
TGTGCCAGCAGTCCCCCGGGGAGGTGGTCTGGGGCCAACGTCCTGACTTTC
>TRBJ2-7|.|TRBV19|TRBD2
CASSSGGGGYEQYF
TGTGCCAGTAGTTCAGGCGGGGGGGGCTACGAGCAGTACTTC
>TRBJ1-6|.|TRBV25-1|.
CASSKSGAGSPLHF
TGTGCCAGCAGCAAAAGCGGAGCTGGGTCACCCCTCCACTTT
>TRBJ2-7|.|TRBV27|.
CASRLRGDRDYQSAYEQYF
TGTGCCAGCAGACTTAGGGGGGACCGGGACTACCAGTCCGCCTACGAGCAGTACTTC
>TRBJ2-1|.|TRBV6-5|.
CASRPTDDEQFF
TGTGCCAGCAGGCCCACTGACGATGAGCAGTTCTTC
>TRBJ2-3|.|TRBV27|.
CASSPGVGVRTDTQYF
TGTGCCAGCAGTCCTGGAGTTGGGGTCCGCACAGATACGCAGTATTTT
>TRBJ1-5|.|TRBV19|TRBD1
CASSLRTDRGNQPQHF
TGTGCCAGTAGTCTTCGGACCGACAGGGGCAATCAGCCCCAGCATTTT
>TRBJ1-1|.|TRBV6-1|.
CASSDRQALNTEAFF
TGTGCCAGCAGTGACCGACAGGCCTTGAACACTGAAGCTTTCTTT
>TRBJ2-6|few|TRBV2|.
CASKGQGRSGANVLTF
TGTGCCAGCAAGGGGCAGGGTAGGTCTGGGGCCAACGTCCTGACTTTC
>TRBJ1-3|.|TRBV12-3/TRBV12-4|.
CASSVSGNTIYF
TGTGCCAGCAGTGTCAGTGGAAACACCATATATTTT
>TRBJ1-6|.|TRBV30|.
CAWSFGRDSPLHF
TGTGCCTGGAGTTTTGGTCGGGATTCACCCCTCCACTTT
>TRBJ2-6|.|TRBV5-1|.
CASSEGPLGANVLTF
TGCGCCAGCAGCGAGGGCCCACTCGGGGCCAACGTCCTGACTTTC
>TRBJ2-3|.|TRBV4-2|.
CASSQDGGLDTQYF
TGTGCCAGCAGCCAAGATGGGGGTTTAGATACGCAGTATTTT
>TRBJ1-2|.|TRBV6-5|TRBD1
CASIGQGYDGYTF
TGTGCCAGCATCGGACAGGGGTATGATGGCTACACCTTC
>TRBJ2-1|.|TRBV9|.
CASSPRSGIFSYNEQFF
TGTGCCAGCAGCCCCCGGAGCGGCATCTTCTCCTACAATGAGCAGTTCTTC
>TRBJ1-5|.|TRBV28|TRBD1
CASTGTAKEPQHF
TGTGCCAGCACAGGGACAGCCAAGGAGCCCCAGCATTTT
>TRBJ1-4|.|TRBV19|.
CASSMGRNEKLFF
TGTGCCAGTAGTATGGGACGGAATGAAAAACTGTTTTTT
>TRBJ2-1|.|TRBV7-3|TRBD2
CASSITPGLGGGGNEQFF
TGTGCCAGCAGCATAACCCCCGGGCTTGGCGGGGGGGGTAATGAGCAGTTCTTC
>TRBJ1-1|.|TRBV29-1|TRBD1
CSVEEGQGLNTEAFF
TGCAGCGTTGAAGAGGGACAGGGACTAAACACTGAAGCTTTCTTT
>TRBJ1-1|.|TRBV29-1|.
CSVAAQGGVMTEAFF
TGCAGCGTCGCTGCACAAGGGGGAGTAATGACTGAAGCTTTCTTT
>TRBJ2-6|.|TRBV4-3|.
CASSQDRGSGANVLTF
TGCGCCAGCAGCCAAGATCGGGGCTCTGGGGCCAACGTCCTGACTTTC
>TRBJ2-7|once|TRBV6-2/TRBV6-3|TRBD1
CASSSGTGGKWGPYEQYF
TGTGCCAGCAGTTCCGGGACAGGGGGCAAATGGGGCCCCTACGAGCAGTACTTC
>TRBJ2-7|.|TRBV18|.
CASSPIAGPYEQYF
TGTGCCAGCTCACCAATAGCCGGGCCATACGAGCAGTACTTC
>TRBJ1-5|.|TRBV30|.
CAWSPGGPSPNQPQHF
TGTGCCTGGAGCCCCGGGGGGCCTAGCCCCAATCAGCCCCAGCATTTT
>TRBJ2-5|.|TRBV29-1|TRBD1
CSARTGGHSMETQYF
TGCAGCGCTAGGACAGGGGGCCATAGTATGGAGACCCAGTACTTC
>TRBJ1-2|.|TRBV27|TRBD1
CASSFGTGTDGYTF
TGTGCCAGCAGTTTTGGGACAGGAACCGATGGCTACACCTTC